Detailed here is one T cell receptor beta chain. Its antigen is not yet known. Nothing much larger sits one base from this clone, and base qualities are not available. This sample is drawn from a study of T cells in tumors and immune-related adverse events (dated by TCRdb to about 2021). CDR1 LNHDA and CDR2 SQIVND were looked up in the germline V gene (reference sequence). The junction shows trimming of 1 base on V and 0 bases on J, and the gene matches do not reach 3 bases of it. Including cysteine and phenylalanine, the CDR3 has 15 amino acids. Just CDR3 DNA is preserved here, 45 bases in frame from base 1. The treatment or condition label corresponds to: nivolumab (PD-1 blockade) given before sampling. The DNeasy Blood and Tissue Kit was used to extract DNA from formalin-fixed paraffin-embedded specimens. Using the immunoSEQ assay, the TCR beta locus was amplified and sequenced, producing bulk TCR Vbeta CDR3 data. On the study's bioinformatics: CDR3s were excluded if they were non-productive, were shorter than 7 amino acids, or did not start with C or end with F/W. Analysis was limited to specimens with at least 1000 reads, and clonotypes were defined at the amino acid level. To compute clonality, Pielou's evenness was subtracted from 1. Library sizes were equalized by abundance-weighted random subsampling with replacement, which was repeated 100 times so that 95% confidence intervals could be reported. The Morisita overlap index was used to quantify repertoire overlap, and the top 40 clones in each specimen were examined for overlap with the irAE. Entries here come from immuneACCESS through TCRdb and include only in-frame sequences with V and J called. Some clones fail to appear in such tables; in the studies checked, an unresolved V gene covers under half of the shortfall, and the cause of the remainder is unknown. For V, J and clone size, that table is used; D and trimming come from the DNA. In all, the sample holds fewer than 10,000 clones, and around 95% of those were seen once. Roughly 2.2% of the sample is in the top ten clones.

The chain is encoded by TRBV19 joined to TRBJ2-7; TRBD2 agrees with 7 junctional bases. The receptor's source is a female donor with metastatic renal cell carcinoma. Source: lymph node tissue, taken from a patient treated with anti-PD-1 therapy. This receptor has the CDR3 CASSIAGGVSYEQYF. Read as DNA, the sequence is TGTGCCAGTAGTATAGCTGGGGGGGTCTCCTACGAGCAGTACTTC.